This TCR beta chain derives from a study of blood T cell repertoires in COVID-19. Overall study: Sites in the United States, Italy and Spain provided acute and convalescent COVID-19 samples. From T cells, B-cell-depleted T cells, or PBMCs came the material, which was cDNA or gDNA.

The CDR3 is 13 residues long. The V end was cut by 5 bases, the J end by 1 base, with 8 bases between. The germline gives CDR1 SGHRS, CDR2 YFSETQ. In the source study's methods: Amplification with reference gene primers provided the estimates of nucleated cell counts. TCRdb keeps only in-frame clones here, not all; method: immunoSEQ multiplex PCR. That table furnishes V, J and clone size, whereas the DNA furnished D and trimming. The table includes under 150,000 clones, approximately 84% detected once. This clonotype originated in a man aged 55 to 70 with acute or convalescent COVID-19. What was sequenced was peripheral blood. The chain joins TRBV5-1 to TRBJ2-3; weak D call: TRBD1 (6 bases). The DNA of the CDR3 is TGCGCCAGCAGGAACAGGGGCACAGATACGCAGTATTTT. It encodes CASRNRGTDTQYF.